A selection of T cell receptor beta chains follows, all from one sample in a study of T-cell reconstitution after alpha-beta-depleted transplantation in children. TCRdb used MiXCR to reprocess the PCR reads, holding one entry per CDR3 protein. Here the sample spans 500,000 or so distinct CDR3 sequences, 32% being singletons. The source material was PBMCs from the stem cell graft donor, sampled from the stem cell graft. The receptor set was obtained from a human donor who donated a stem cell graft to a child with aplastic anemia. Each CDR3 is given with its conserved first and last residue. A D gene is named only where the DNA matches it firmly. Rows give clone size only sometimes, using once, few, many, or a class for an expanded clone.

clone size	CDR3 length	D gene	V gene	J gene	CDR3 protein	CDR3 DNA
few	14	TRBD1	TRBV6-1	TRBJ1-6	CASRRQGEGSPLHF	TGTGCCAGCAGACGACAGGGGGAAGGCTCACCCCTCCACTTT
NA	14	TRBD1	TRBV29-1	TRBJ1-5	CSAKTGNSNQPQHF	TGCAGCGCTAAGACAGGGAATAGCAATCAGCCCCAGCATTTT
NA	15	TRBD1	TRBV12-3/TRBV12-4	TRBJ1-4	CASSFGQATNEKLFF	TGTGCCAGCAGTTTCGGACAGGCAACTAATGAAAAACTGTTTTTT
few	10	NA	TRBV29-1	TRBJ1-1	CSVSETEAFF	TGCAGCGTGTCGGAGACTGAAGCTTTCTTT
few	15	TRBD2	TRBV20-1	TRBJ2-5	CSAIPTSGRKETQYF	TGCAGTGCCATCCCGACGAGCGGGAGGAAGGAGACCCAGTACTTC
NA	16	NA	TRBV19	TRBJ2-3	CASSSIYRDRTDTQYF	TGTGCCAGTAGTTCCATATACAGGGACCGCACAGATACGCAGTATTTT
NA	17	TRBD2	TRBV4-3	TRBJ2-1	CASSQDWASGRSDEQFF	TGCGCCAGCAGCCAAGATTGGGCTAGCGGGAGGTCCGATGAGCAGTTCTTC
NA	13	TRBD1	TRBV29-1	TRBJ1-1	CSVVTGGVAEAFF	TGCAGCGTTGTCACAGGGGGCGTCGCTGAAGCTTTCTTT
few	15	NA	TRBV20-1	TRBJ1-1	CSVRASTAVNTEAFF	TGCAGTGTCCGAGCCAGCACGGCAGTGAACACTGAAGCTTTCTTT
few	15	NA	TRBV15	TRBJ2-3	CATSRDRPETDTQYF	TGTGCCACCAGCAGAGATCGGCCAGAAACAGATACGCAGTATTTT
NA	16	TRBD2	TRBV4-1	TRBJ2-5	CASSHHRPGRILREYF	TGCGCCAGCAGCCACCACCGACCCGGGAGGATTCTAAGGGAGTACTTC
NA	12	NA	TRBV7-8	TRBJ1-2	CASSFTSDGYTF	TGTGCCAGCAGCTTTACCAGTGATGGCTACACCTTC
NA	14	NA	TRBV24-1	TRBJ2-5	CATGTGRAGETQYF	TGTGCCACCGGTACCGGTAGGGCGGGAGAGACCCAGTACTTC
many	14	NA	TRBV30	TRBJ1-4	CAWSVQKDFEKLFF	TGTGCCTGGAGTGTACAAAAGGACTTCGAAAAACTGTTTTTT
few	13	NA	TRBV24-1	TRBJ1-1	CATSDPGQSEAFF	TGTGCCACCAGTGACCCTGGACAGAGTGAAGCTTTCTTT
few	19	NA	TRBV11-2	TRBJ2-3	CASSLINVVSGVVPDTQYF	TGTGCCAGCAGCTTGATAAATGTGGTGTCGGGAGTCGTTCCAGATACGCAGTATTTT
few	14	TRBD2	TRBV27	TRBJ2-1	CASIRAGVGHEQFF	TGTGCCAGCATTCGAGCGGGAGTGGGCCATGAGCAGTTCTTC
NA	11	NA	TRBV29-1	TRBJ2-1	CSVDNPTEQFF	TGCAGCGTTGATAATCCCACTGAGCAGTTCTTC
few	16	TRBD2	TRBV11-2	TRBJ2-3	CASSFYRSGSLDTQYF	TGTGCCAGCAGCTTTTATCGTAGCGGGAGTTTAGATACGCAGTATTTT
NA	11	NA	TRBV20-1	TRBJ2-1	CSASIGQIQFF	TGCAGTGCTTCCATTGGACAGATACAGTTCTTC
few	14	TRBD1	TRBV29-1	TRBJ2-5	CSVYGRGSEETQYF	TGCAGCGTTTATGGCAGGGGGTCGGAGGAGACCCAGTACTTC
NA	14	NA	TRBV5-1	TRBJ2-5	CASSSLIPAETQYF	TGCGCCAGCAGCTCCTTGATCCCCGCGGAGACCCAGTACTTC
few	14	NA	TRBV12-3/TRBV12-4	TRBJ2-3	CASSPGGSADTQYF	TGTGCCAGCAGCCCTGGGGGTAGCGCAGATACGCAGTATTTT
few	16	TRBD2	TRBV29-1	TRBJ2-1	CSVPPLKRETYNEQFF	TGCAGCGTTCCTCCCTTAAAGCGGGAGACCTACAATGAGCAGTTCTTC
few	14	TRBD2	TRBV20-1	TRBJ2-2	CSAELREGPGELFF	TGCAGTGCTGAGTTGCGGGAGGGCCCCGGGGAGCTGTTTTTT